This T cell receptor beta chain is drawn from a study of cytomegalovirus exposure and HLA in healthy donors. Study-level information: There were roughly 80 million unique TCRs (from HLA-typed donors) in an early data release. Study-level results: In a later analysis, TCR beta V- and J-gene trimming was associated with a missense DCLRE1C variant. Some public TCRs appeared in many individuals, while most sequences were rare.

This clone was found a few times. Its antigen remains unidentified. CDR1 SGHNT and CDR2 YYREEE come from the germline V gene (reference sequence). Trimming removed 3 bases from V and 5 bases from J; junction bases left unmatched: 5. This CDR3 region has 15 residues. The PCR used 60 Vbeta and 13 Jbeta primers. The protocol was immunoSEQ multiplex PCR, while the TCRdb copy is restricted to in-frame clones and leaves out a portion. The table shows 90,000 to 110,000 clones, with roughly 80% occurring only once. The sequence derives from a woman aged 40 to 49 in good health and CMV-seropositive. The rearrangement links TRBV5-4 to TRBJ1-6; TRBD1 matches at 7 bases. The source material was PBMCs. In DNA form, the CDR3 reads TGTGCCAGCAGCTGGGGGACAGTAAATAATTCACCCCTCCACTTT. This gives the protein CASSWGTVNNSPLHF.